Listed below are T cell receptor beta chains from one sample, sequenced in a study of blood T cell repertoires in COVID-19. Sequencing was performed with immunoSEQ multiplex PCR; in TCRdb, only in-frame clones are kept and a portion is missing. The table has about 200,000 clones, more than 75% seen once; the top ten hold 5.5% to 8%. Sequencing input: peripheral blood. The receptor set was obtained from a man aged 60 to 75 who had recovered from COVID-19. The CDR3 runs from the conserved cysteine through the conserved F or W. Each record gives: V gene, clone size, J gene, D gene, CDR3 DNA, CDR3 protein. D genes are given only for firm matches. Some rows have no size entry. The others give once, few or many, or a class for an expanded clone.

>TRBV30|once|TRBJ1-5|.
TGTGCCTGGAGCCCAGGGGCGAATCCCAATCAGCCCCAGCATTTT
CAWSPGANPNQPQHF
>TRBV19|.|TRBJ2-1|TRBD2
TGTGCCAGTAGTACTCCCAGCCCCGGGACTAGCGGGGGGGTATCCTACAATGAGCAGTTCTTC
CASSTPSPGTSGGVSYNEQFF
>TRBV5-1|.|TRBJ1-1|.
TGCGCCAGCAGCCTCCAGGGGAACACTGAAGCTTTCTTT
CASSLQGNTEAFF
>TRBV5-1|.|TRBJ1-2|TRBD1
TGCGCCAGCAGCCGAGACATACTCGGACAGGGGAGAAACTATGGCTACACCTTC
CASSRDILGQGRNYGYTF
>TRBV7-2|.|TRBJ2-5|TRBD2
TGTGCCAGCAGCTTCGCGAGCGGGAACCAAGAGACCCAGTACTTC
CASSFASGNQETQYF
>TRBV3-1/TRBV3-2|.|TRBJ2-3|.
TGTGCCAGCAGCCAAGTCCTCCCTCAGGGTACAGATACGCAGTATTTT
CASSQVLPQGTDTQYF
>TRBV5-1|.|TRBJ2-3|.
TGCGCCAGCAGCCCAACGGATAGGGGAACTAGCACAGATACGCAGTATTTT
CASSPTDRGTSTDTQYF
>TRBV27|.|TRBJ1-1|.
TGTGCCAGCAGAGGGGTAAGGAACACTGAAGCTTTCTTT
CASRGVRNTEAFF
>TRBV5-4|.|TRBJ2-5|.
TGTGCCAGCAGCTTGGGAGAGGGAGTAGAGACCCAGTACTTC
CASSLGEGVETQYF
>TRBV6-5|.|TRBJ2-5|.
TGTGCCAGCGCATTAACCGGGGTACAAGAGACCCAGTACTTC
CASALTGVQETQYF
>TRBV2|.|TRBJ1-1|.
TGTGCCAGCAATGCGCAGGGCAACACTGAAGCTTTCTTT
CASNAQGNTEAFF
>TRBV10-3|.|TRBJ2-7|TRBD2
TGTGCCATCAGGGGGAGCGGGATGGGATTCGACGAGCAGTACTTC
CAIRGSGMGFDEQYF
>TRBV10-3|.|TRBJ2-1|TRBD2
TGTGCCATCAGTGACAGCGGGGGGAGTTACAATGAGCAGTTCTTC
CAISDSGGSYNEQFF
>TRBV25-1|.|TRBJ2-1|TRBD2
TGTGCCAGCAGTACCCGAGGAGCGGGAAACAATGAGCAGTTCTTC
CASSTRGAGNNEQFF
>TRBV24-1|.|TRBJ2-1|TRBD2
TGTGCCACCAGTGACCGGACTAGCGGGGACAATGAGCAGTTCTTC
CATSDRTSGDNEQFF
>TRBV24-1|.|TRBJ2-3|TRBD1
TGTGCCACCAGTGGGCCGGGACAGGGTTTTTCAGATACGCAGTATTTT
CATSGPGQGFSDTQYF
>TRBV30|.|TRBJ2-7|.
TGTGCCTGGAGTGTACGCCCAACAGGCTACGAGCAGTACTTC
CAWSVRPTGYEQYF
>TRBV11-2|.|TRBJ1-5|.
TGTGCCAGCAGCCAGGAAAATCAGCCCCAGCATTTT
CASSQENQPQHF
>TRBV18|.|TRBJ1-2|.
TGTGCCAGCTCGCTAGGACAGTCCCAAGGGCATGGCTACACCTTC
CASSLGQSQGHGYTF
>TRBV19|.|TRBJ2-1|TRBD2
TGTGCCAGTACCCGAGCGGGAGAAGGGGCAGATGAGCAGTTCTTC
CASTRAGEGADEQFF
>TRBV28|.|TRBJ2-5|.
TGTGCCAGCAATCCCCACTCGATGCAAGAGACCCAGTACTTC
CASNPHSMQETQYF
>TRBV9|.|TRBJ1-2|.
TGTGCCAGCAGCCCCAGCGCGCCGATTAACTATGGCTACACCTTC
CASSPSAPINYGYTF
>TRBV6-2/TRBV6-3|.|TRBJ1-6|TRBD1
TGTGCCAGCAGTTACAGCCAGGGGGTTTATTCACCCCTCCACTTT
CASSYSQGVYSPLHF
>TRBV24-1|.|TRBJ2-7|.
TGTGCCGCGGGGACAGACTCCTACGAGCAGTACTTC
CAAGTDSYEQYF
>TRBV12-5|once|TRBJ1-3|TRBD1
TGTGCTAGCGCCGCCGGGACAGGGTCCGGAAACACCATATATTTT
CASAAGTGSGNTIYF
>TRBV19|.|TRBJ2-3|.
TGTGCCAGTAGGGGGGGAGATACGCAGTATTTT
CASRGGDTQYF
>TRBV3-1/TRBV3-2|.|TRBJ1-3|.
TGTGCCAGCAGCGATACAGGGTCTGGAAACACCATATATTTT
CASSDTGSGNTIYF
>TRBV29-1|.|TRBJ2-3|TRBD2
TGCAGCGTTCCACTAGCGGGGGGGACAGATACGCAGTATTTT
CSVPLAGGTDTQYF